This T cell receptor beta chain was documented in a study of OX40 agonist ivuxolimab in advanced cancers. The overall study: Ivuxolimab, an antibody acting as an agonist of OX40 (CD134), was used to treat patients.

The V and J ends lost 2 bases and 5 bases respectively, with 6 bases between them. The CDR3 totals 13 residues. The germline V gene encodes CDR1 MNHEY and CDR2 SVGAGI. This clone has a handful of counts. Using immunoSEQ multiplex PCR, the repertoire was profiled, and TCRdb retains in-frame clones only, with some absent. The data contain 30,000 to 35,000 clones, approximately 89% of them singletons. The starting material was CD4+ or CD8+ T cells sorted from blood, obtained in a trial of the OX40 agonist ivuxolimab. This chain joins TRBV6-5 and TRBJ2-2, with D possibly being TRBD2 (5 bases). The receptor was derived from an adult with an advanced solid tumor such as melanoma, head and neck, liver or kidney cancer. CDR3: CASSYTGTGELFF. In nucleotides, the CDR3 is TGTGCCAGCAGTTACACGGGGACCGGGGAGCTGTTTTTT.